The 25 T cell receptor beta chains reported below all come from one sample, sequenced in a study of identical twins. TCRdb passed the 5' RACE reads through MiXCR, listing each CDR3 protein once. The sample carries roughly 1,500,000 distinct CDR3 sequences, roughly 35% recorded once. Sequencing used cord blood. These receptors were taken from a newborn girl in good health.

This clonotype was found a few times. The chain recombines TRBV11-2 with TRBJ2-6, with TRBD1 identical over 7 bases. V dropped 2 bases and J dropped 0; count of bases not matched to a gene: 19. CDR3 length: 22 amino acids. The germline CDR1 and CDR2 sequences are SGHAT and FQNNGV. CDR3 DNA sequence: TGTGCCAGCAGCTTACCTTCCCGACAGGGACGCTACCCAAGCTCTGGGGCCAACGTCCTGACTTTC. Its translation is CASSLPSRQGRYPSSGANVLTF.

The V and J genes are TRBV25-1 and TRBJ2-5, with TRBD2 identical over 14 bases. With the DNA end fitting TRBJ2-7 better, the J assignment may be wrong. Germline V gene data show CDR1 as MGHDK and CDR2 as SYGVNS. The CDR3 length is 16 residues. CDR3 nucleotide sequence: TGTGCCAGCCAAGCTCCGCGGACTAGCGGGAGGCGCGAGCAGTACTTC. Residues: CASQAPRTSGRREQYF.

Worth noting for this clonotype: One base away lies a much larger clone, so this may be a sequencing read error. The rearrangement joins TRBV6-5 to TRBJ2-3; TRBD1 is a possible D gene (5 bases). Trimming stripped 2 bases from V and 2 bases from J, with 8 bases between. The CDR3 is 14 residues long. Germline V gene sequence: CDR1 MNHEY, CDR2 SVGAGI. The CDR3 DNA reads TGTGCCAGCAGTTACCCGGACAACACAGATACGCAGTATTTT. Its protein is CASSYPDNTDTQYF.

The V and J genes are TRBV11-3 and TRBJ2-7, with D perhaps given as TRBD1 or TRBD2 (5 bases each). The CDR3 totals 13 residues. Per the germline V gene, CDR1 is SGHNT and CDR2 is YENEEA. Trimming removed 0 bases at V and 8 bases at J, with 11 bases between. The CDR3 region has the DNA TGTGCCAGCAGCTTAGATCGTTTGGGACAGCAGTACTTC. This translates into CASSLDRLGQQYF.

This chain links TRBV10-3 with TRBJ1-3; tentatively, D is TRBD1 (5 bases). The CDR3 sequence is 13 residues long. Trimming cost V 6 bases and J 4 bases, with 10 bases left between them. Germline V gene data show CDR1 as ENHRY and CDR2 as SYGVKD. In DNA, the CDR3 is TGTGCCATCAGCCAGGGAAAAGGAAACACCATATATTTT. It yields the protein CAISQGKGNTIYF.

The chain has TRBV6-2 or TRBV6-3 and TRBJ2-4; a weak D match, TRBD2 (5 bases). Per the germline V gene, CDR1 is MNHEY and CDR2 is SVGEGT. Trimming took off 4 bases at V and 13 bases at J, with 20 bases between the two ends. CDR3 size: 14 residues. DNA for the CDR3: TGTGCCAGCAGTTCAAATCCTAGCTTCAATGAGCAGTACTTC. It is translated as CASSSNPSFNEQYF.

The chain couples TRBV20-1 to TRBJ1-1, with D uncertain. Looked up from germline, CDR1 is DFQATT and CDR2 is SNEGSKA (reference sequence). The CDR3 runs to 12 residues. Trimming stripped 2 bases from V and 7 bases from J, with 11 bases between. The CDR3 nucleotides read TGCAGTGCTAGAATTAGGGTCGATGAAGCTTTCTTT. It translates to CSARIRVDEAFF.

The table lists this clonotype with a few counts. The J gene is TRBJ2-7, the V gene TRBV6-2 or TRBV6-3, with D perhaps TRBD2 (6 bases). The CDR3 contains 15 residues. CDR1 MNHEY and CDR2 SVGEGT come from the germline V gene. V dropped 7 bases and J dropped 2 bases, with 18 bases sitting between them. CDR3: CASTSGWDWAYEQYF. In DNA, the CDR3 is TGTGCCAGCACCTCGGGCTGGGACTGGGCCTACGAGCAGTACTTC.

There are a few counts of this clonotype. The chain recombines TRBV13 with TRBJ1-1; 7 nucleotides line up with TRBD1. The V and J ends lost 5 bases and 0 bases, in that order; junction bases with no gene match: 3. The CDR3 has 14 amino acids. Germline CDR1 and CDR2: PRHDT and FYEKMQ (reference sequence). The CDR3 protein is CASSETGMNTEAFF. As DNA, the CDR3 is TGTGCCAGCAGCGAGACAGGGATGAACACTGAAGCTTTCTTT. The full variable domain, with the rest looked up from reference TRBV13 and TRBJ1-1, is AAGVIQSPRHLIKEKRETATLKCYPIPRHDTVYWYQQGPGQDPQFLISFYEKMQSDKGSIPDRFSAQQFSDYHSELNMSSLELGDSALYFCASSETGMNTEAFFGQGTRLTVV.

This clonotype turned up a few times. The chain recombines TRBV3-1 with TRBJ2-3; D remains unclear. Germline-derived CDR1 and CDR2 are LGHDT and YNNKEL (reference sequence). The CDR3 is made up of 17 amino acids. V was cut by 4 bases and J by 1 base, with 18 bases left in between. CDR3 residues: CASSPPRVGYGTDTQYF. The CDR3 DNA reads TGTGCCAGCAGCCCCCCACGCGTTGGGTACGGCACAGATACGCAGTATTTT.

The chain has TRBV5-1 and TRBJ2-5, with 10 bases identical to TRBD2. The trim removed 1 base at V and 11 bases at J, leaving 8 bases unmatched. CDR1 and CDR2 (germline): SGHRS, YFSETQ. This CDR3 has 14 residues. CDR3 sequence reads: CASSLRAGGMEQYF. The DNA of the CDR3 is TGCGCCAGCAGCTTGAGAGCGGGAGGGATGGAGCAGTACTTC.

This clonotype was observed a handful of times. J is TRBJ2-1 and V is TRBV7-2; no reliable D call. In germline, CDR1 is SGHTA, CDR2 FQGNSA. The CDR3 runs 16 residues. V lost 1 base to trimming and J lost 4 bases, with 14 bases between them. For the CDR3, the DNA is TGTGCCAGCAGCTTAGGATTAGCCCTACGATACAATGAGCAGTTCTTC. This gives the protein CASSLGLALRYNEQFF.

The chain is built from TRBV6-5 and TRBJ1-2; D gene uncertain. Germline lookup yields CDR1 MNHEY and CDR2 SVGAGI. V was shortened by 6 bases and J by 8 bases, with 13 bases between the two germline ends. The CDR3 is 12 amino acids. CDR3 sequence reads: CASRSSVGGYTF. CDR3 nucleotide sequence: TGTGCCAGCAGAAGTTCGGTGGGCGGCTACACCTTC.

In this sample, this clonotype turned up many times. The V gene is TRBV7-2, the J gene TRBJ1-2; D is perhaps TRBD1 (5 bases). The V end was cut by 1 base, the J end by 1 base, with 10 bases between. CDR3 length: 15 amino acids. Germline assignment: CDR1 SGHTA and CDR2 FQGNSA. This CDR3 reads CASSLEGSFNYGYTF. In nucleotides, the CDR3 is TGTGCCAGCAGCTTAGAGGGGTCTTTTAACTATGGCTACACCTTC.

This clonotype was observed a handful of times. The chain couples TRBV6-5 to TRBJ2-1; 11 nucleotides agree with TRBD2. CDR3 length: 15 residues. Germline V gene data show CDR1 as MNHEY and CDR2 as SVGAGI. With V trimmed by 8 bases and J by 3 bases, 6 bases remained unmatched. CDR3 bases: TGTGCCAGCGGATCCACTAGCGGGGGCTACAATGAGCAGTTCTTC. Amino acid sequence: CASGSTSGGYNEQFF.

This clonotype was observed once. The V and J genes are TRBV7-8 and TRBJ2-1; D possibly corresponds to TRBD2 (6 bases). The germline V gene encodes CDR1 SGHVS and CDR2 FQNEAQ. This CDR3 region has 16 residues. V shed 6 bases and J shed 0 bases, with 15 bases lying between them. The CDR3 here is CASRPGGDFSYNEQFF. The CDR3, as DNA: TGTGCCAGCAGGCCCGGTGGGGACTTCTCCTACAATGAGCAGTTCTTC.

This clonotype was recorded many times. The rearrangement links TRBV19 to TRBJ2-3; D might be TRBD1 or TRBD2, each matching 6 bases. The CDR3 extends over 11 amino acids. Trimming stripped 9 bases from V and 5 bases from J, with 9 bases between. Germline V gene lookup returns CDR1 LNHDA and CDR2 SQIVND (reference sequence). DNA of the CDR3: TGTGCCAGCAGGGGAGGAGATACGCAGTATTTT. Amino acids: CASRGGDTQYF.

The chain joins TRBV20-1 to TRBJ2-1, with TRBD2 identical over 13 bases. Germline trimming cut 3 bases from V and 0 bases from J; bases unmatched to any gene: 5. The CDR3 spans 17 residues. In germline, CDR1 is DFQATT, CDR2 SNEGSKA (reference sequence). CDR3 nucleotides: TGCAGTGCTAGGACTAGCGGGGGGCCAAGCTCCTACAATGAGCAGTTCTTC. Its translation is CSARTSGGPSSYNEQFF.

The chain combines TRBV2 with TRBJ2-5; 10 bases line up with TRBD2. After removal of 1 base from V and 2 bases from J, the junction contained 4 bases not matched to a gene. The CDR3 runs to 16 residues. From germline, CDR1 is SNHLY and CDR2 FYNNEI. CDR3 in amino acids: CASSEGLAGQQETQYF. The CDR3 nucleotides read TGTGCCAGCAGTGAAGGACTAGCGGGTCAACAAGAGACCCAGTACTTC.

There are a few counts of this clonotype. V gene TRBV4-1 combines with J gene TRBJ2-1; TRBD2 is a possible D gene (5 bases). The CDR3 has 16 residues. The V end was cut by 1 base, the J end by 1 base, with 11 bases between. Per germline, CDR1 MGHRA and CDR2 YSYEKL. DNA of the CDR3: TGCGCCAGCAGCCAAGTACTAGTTCCTTCCTACAATGAGCAGTTCTTC. The encoded protein is CASSQVLVPSYNEQFF.

In regard to this clonotype: One junction end disagrees with the germline gene, perhaps due to a read error. The chain has TRBV2 and TRBJ1-2, with a weak D call TRBD1 (5 bases). The CDR3 has 15 amino acids. Germline-derived CDR1 and CDR2 are SNHLY and FYNNEI. DNA of the CDR3: TGTGTCAGCAGTGAAAACCAGGGCCCTACCTATGGCTACACCTTC. Amino acid sequence: CVSSENQGPTYGYTF.

V gene TRBV29-1 combines with J gene TRBJ1-4; TRBD1 agrees at 7 bases. V dropped 4 bases and J dropped 5; count of bases not matched to a gene: 7. In germline, CDR1 is SQVTM, CDR2 ANQGSEA. This CDR3 contains 14 residues. The CDR3 region is CSVGRQGQNEKLFF. In DNA, the CDR3 is TGCAGCGTTGGGCGACAGGGCCAAAATGAAAAACTGTTTTTT. Drawing the rest from reference TRBV29-1 and TRBJ1-4, the complete variable domain is SAVISQKPSRDICQRGTSLTIQCQVDSQVTMMFWYRQQPGQSLTLIATANQGSEATYESGFVIDKFPISRPNLTFSTLTVSNMSPEDSSIYLCSVGRQGQNEKLFFGSGTQLSVL.

V gene TRBV20-1 combines with J gene TRBJ2-2; D call uncertain. The ends were cut back, 5 bases at V and 3 bases at J, with 4 bases in the middle. Germline V gene lookup returns CDR1 DFQATT and CDR2 SNEGSKA (reference sequence). The CDR3 runs 11 residues. The CDR3 loop is CSASDTGELFF. The CDR3 DNA is TGCAGTGCTTCCGACACCGGGGAGCTGTTTTTT.

J is TRBJ2-7 and V is TRBV12-3 or TRBV12-4, with 8 positions matching TRBD1. The CDR3 loop spans 12 amino acids. The V and J ends lost 4 bases and 9 bases, in that order; junction bases with no gene match: 5. CDR3 sequence reads: CASSWTGPPQYF. The CDR3 DNA follows: TGTGCCAGCAGTTGGACAGGGCCCCCGCAGTACTTC.

This clonotype was found a few times. V gene TRBV7-9 combines with J gene TRBJ2-3; no reliable D call. CDR1 SEHNR and CDR2 FQNEAQ come from the germline V gene (reference sequence). Trimming left V 5 bases short and J 12 bases short, with 6 bases between. The CDR3 spans 9 residues. The CDR3 DNA reads TGTGCCAGCAGCCCTATCCAGTATTTT. Translating it yields CASSPIQYF.